The 17 T cell receptor beta chains given below trace back to one sample, sequenced in a study of CD8 T cells in ankylosing spondylitis. TCRdb reprocessed the 5' RACE reads with MiXCR, giving one entry per CDR3 protein. Here the sample spans tens of thousands of distinct CDR3 sequences, 6% being singletons. Sequences were obtained from blood, either unsorted or a sorted T cell fraction (not recorded which). The receptors were gathered from a male donor with ankylosing spondylitis or in good health (not recorded which).

This clonotype has a count of ten or more. J is TRBJ2-1 and V is TRBV25-1; 12 bases fit TRBD2. V gave up 8 bases and J gave up 4 bases; unmatched junction bases: 0. The CDR3 covers 13 residues. Germline assignment: CDR1 MGHDK and CDR2 SYGVNS. The CDR3 DNA follows: TGTGCCAGCGGGACTAGCGGGTACAATGAGCAGTTCTTC. It translates to CASGTSGYNEQFF.

The table lists this clonotype with many counts. The V call is TRBV5-1, the J call TRBJ2-2; D is perhaps TRBD2 (6 bases). CDR1 and CDR2 from the germline V gene are SGHRS and YFSETQ. V was shortened by 4 bases and J by 5 bases, with 18 bases between the two germline ends. The CDR3 sequence is 16 residues long. CDR3 residues: CASSSFGDSYTGELFF. CDR3 coding DNA: TGCGCCAGCAGCAGTTTTGGGGACTCCTATACCGGGGAGCTGTTTTTT.

This clonotype was seen at least ten times. The chain joins TRBV20-1 to TRBJ1-2; D uncertain. V lost 3 bases to trimming and J lost 0 bases, with 14 bases between them. Germline CDR1 DFQATT, CDR2 SNEGSKA (reference sequence). The CDR3 has 15 residues. CDR3 sequence: CSASSAAETNYGYTF. CDR3 sequence (DNA): TGCAGTGCTAGCTCTGCGGCCGAAACTAACTATGGCTACACCTTC.

This clonotype came up many times. This sequence joins TRBV24-1 and TRBJ2-4; tentative D call: TRBD1 (5 bases). Trimming pared 7 bases from V and 9 bases from J, leaving 9 bases between. Germline V gives CDR1 KGHDR, CDR2 SFDVKD. This CDR3 is built from 11 residues. CDR3 nucleotides: TGTGCCACCAGGGGGCACGGCATTCAGTACTTC. This gives the protein CATRGHGIQYF.

This clonotype was detected ten times or more. The rearrangement links TRBV12-3 or TRBV12-4 to TRBJ2-2; 8 nucleotides align to TRBD2. V shed 2 bases and J 7 bases; nucleotides not matched to a gene: 9. The CDR3 spans 16 residues. Here the CDR3 reads CASSLSFRLAGGELFF. CDR3 coding DNA: TGTGCCAGCAGTTTAAGCTTCCGGCTAGCGGGCGGGGAGCTGTTTTTT.

This clonotype was detected many times. Its ends do not fully match the called genes, so a read error is possible. The J gene is TRBJ1-5, the V gene TRBV5-1; a possible D gene is TRBD1 (5 bases). Looked up from germline, CDR1 is SGHRS and CDR2 is YFSETQ. The CDR3 is 13 residues long. CDR3 nucleotide sequence: TGCGCCAGCAGCTTGGGGGGGAACCAGCCCAAGCATTTT. Translating it yields CASSLGGNQPKHF.

In this sample, this clonotype turned up many times. The genes are TRBV28 and TRBJ2-5; TRBD1 matches 7 bases. V dropped 5 bases and J dropped 1; count of bases not matched to a gene: 4. The CDR3 is 14 residues long. In germline, CDR1 is MDHEN, CDR2 SYDVKM. The CDR3 loop is CASSRWDSQETQYF. CDR3 DNA sequence: TGTGCCAGCAGTCGATGGGACAGCCAAGAGACCCAGTACTTC.

A word on this clonotype: A much larger clone lies a single base off, so this may be a read error. V is TRBV7-9 and J is TRBJ1-1, with 9 positions matching TRBD1. Germline V gives CDR1 SEHNR, CDR2 FQNEAQ (reference sequence). V trimming: 1 base; J trimming: 7 bases; junction bases outside the gene matches: 10. There are 16 residues in the CDR3. The CDR3 reads CASSLDPGQGLHEAFF. The CDR3 coding sequence is TGTGCCAGCAGCTTAGATCCGGGACAGGGCCTTCATGAAGCTTTCTTT.

This clonotype was observed at least ten times. V usage is TRBV28 and J usage is TRBJ2-2; TRBD1 matches at 7 bases. CDR1 is MDHEN, CDR2 SYDVKM, per germline. Unmatched junction bases numbered 9, after V lost 7 bases and J lost 1 base. The CDR3 contains 16 residues. This chain's CDR3 is CASIEARGLNTGELFF. The CDR3 nucleotides are TGTGCCAGCATTGAGGCCAGGGGGTTGAACACCGGGGAGCTGTTTTTT. The entire variable domain, with the rest obtained from reference TRBV28 and TRBJ2-2, is as follows: DVKVTQSSRYLVKRTGEKVFLECVQDMDHENMFWYRQDPGLGLRLIYFSYDVKMKEKGDIPEGYSVSREKKERFSLILESASTNQTSMYLCASIEARGLNTGELFFGEGSRLTVL.

This clonotype was seen a few times. The chain links TRBV7-2 to TRBJ1-1; a possible D gene is TRBD1 (5 bases). Germline values: CDR1 SGHTA, CDR2 FQGNSA. There are 13 residues in the CDR3. With 4 bases removed from V and 3 bases from J, the gap between germline ends came to 9 bases. The CDR3 spells CASSWRGYTEAFF. Written as DNA, the CDR3 is TGTGCCAGCAGCTGGAGGGGATACACTGAAGCTTTCTTT. The full variable domain, with the rest looked up from reference TRBV7-2 and TRBJ1-1, is GAGVSQSPSNKVTEKGKDVELRCDPISGHTALYWYRQSLGQGLEFLIYFQGNSAPDKSGLPSDRFSAERTGGSVSTLTIQRTQQEDSAVYLCASSWRGYTEAFFGQGTRLTVV.

This clonotype has a count of ten or more. The chain recombines TRBV9 with TRBJ1-5; tentative D call: TRBD1 (5 bases). Trimming pared 3 bases from V and 0 bases from J, leaving 10 bases between. CDR1 is SGDLS, CDR2 YYNGEE, per germline. This CDR3 is 15 amino acids long. The CDR3 DNA is TGTGCCAGCAGCGCTCAGGGAAATAGCAATCAGCCCCAGCATTTT. Translating it yields CASSAQGNSNQPQHF.

V usage is TRBV5-1 and J usage is TRBJ2-3; D ambiguous. The CDR3 extends over 14 amino acids. CDR1 is SGHRS, CDR2 YFSETQ, per germline. V was shortened by 0 bases and J by 4 bases, with 9 bases between the two germline ends. CDR3 loop: CASSLASVADTQYF. The CDR3 nucleotides read TGCGCCAGCAGCTTGGCTTCTGTGGCAGATACGCAGTATTTT.

This clonotype was recorded at least ten times. The chain uses TRBV5-1 and TRBJ2-1; 13 bases align to TRBD2. Per the germline V gene, CDR1 is SGHRS and CDR2 is YFSETQ. V shed 1 base and J 2 bases; nucleotides not matched to a gene: 6. This CDR3 contains 18 residues. DNA for the CDR3: TGCGCCAGCAGCTTGACTAGCGGGGGGGAGGGAGCCTACAATGAGCAGTTCTTC. Protein sequence: CASSLTSGGEGAYNEQFF.

This clonotype appeared many times. This sequence joins TRBV6-1 and TRBJ2-2; 12 nucleotides match TRBD1. With 6 bases clipped from V and 3 bases from J, the junction kept 5 bases outside the gene matches. The CDR3 is 16 amino acids. Germline V gene sequence: CDR1 MNHNS, CDR2 SASEGT. CDR3 residues: CASSRGQGAYTGELFF. CDR3 in DNA: TGTGCCAGCAGCCGGGGACAGGGGGCTTACACCGGGGAGCTGTTTTTT.

This clonotype was picked up many times. This chain joins TRBV28 and TRBJ1-2; D remains unclear. Germline CDR1 and CDR2: MDHEN and SYDVKM. V lost 3 bases to trimming and J lost 8 bases, with 7 bases between them. CDR3 size: 11 residues. CDR3 DNA: TGTGCCAGCAGTTTCAACGTGGGCTACACCTTC. It specifies CASSFNVGYTF.

This clonotype was detected ten times or more. J is TRBJ1-5 and V is TRBV15; D not certain. Germline V lookup: CDR1 LNHNV, CDR2 YYDKDF (reference sequence). With 0 bases removed from V and 3 bases from J, the gap between germline ends came to 15 bases. This CDR3 spans 17 amino acids. The CDR3 loop is CATSRDQLGNPNQPQHF. CDR3 nucleotide sequence: TGTGCCACCAGCAGAGATCAATTAGGGAATCCCAATCAGCCCCAGCATTTT. The full variable domain, completed using reference TRBV15 and TRBJ1-5, is DAMVIQNPRYQVTQFGKPVTLSCSQTLNHNVMYWYQQKSSQAPKLLFHYYDKDFNNEADTPDNFQSRRPNTSFCFLDIRSPGLGDTAMYLCATSRDQLGNPNQPQHFGDGTRLSIL.

This clonotype was observed at least ten times. The chain is built from TRBV18 and TRBJ2-5; tentative D call: TRBD1 (5 bases). CDR3 length: 16 amino acids. The V end was cut by 6 bases, the J end by 1 base, with 18 bases between. Germline CDR1 and CDR2: KGHSH and LQKENI. The CDR3: CASSLAAGLTQETQYF. CDR3 in DNA: TGTGCCAGCTCCCTGGCTGCAGGGTTAACCCAAGAGACCCAGTACTTC.